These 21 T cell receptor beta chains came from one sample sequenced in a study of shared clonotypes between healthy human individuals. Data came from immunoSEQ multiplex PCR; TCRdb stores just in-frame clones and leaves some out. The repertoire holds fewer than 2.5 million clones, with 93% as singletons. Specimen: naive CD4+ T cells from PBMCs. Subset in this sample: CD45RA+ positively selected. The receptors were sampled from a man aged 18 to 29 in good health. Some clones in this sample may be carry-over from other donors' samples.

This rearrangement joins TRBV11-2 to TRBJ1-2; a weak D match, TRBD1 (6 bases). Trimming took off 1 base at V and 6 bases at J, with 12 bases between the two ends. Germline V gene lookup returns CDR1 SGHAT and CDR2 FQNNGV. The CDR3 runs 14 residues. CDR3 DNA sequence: TGTGCCAGCAGCTTAGTTCCGGGGGCGGATGGCTACACCTTC. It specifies CASSLVPGADGYTF.

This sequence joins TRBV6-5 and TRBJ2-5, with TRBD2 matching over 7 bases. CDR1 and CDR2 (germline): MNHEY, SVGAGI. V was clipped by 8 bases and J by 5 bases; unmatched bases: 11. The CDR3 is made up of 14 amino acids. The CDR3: CASRVGQGGETQYF. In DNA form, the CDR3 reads TGTGCCAGCCGGGTCGGGCAGGGAGGGGAGACCCAGTACTTC.

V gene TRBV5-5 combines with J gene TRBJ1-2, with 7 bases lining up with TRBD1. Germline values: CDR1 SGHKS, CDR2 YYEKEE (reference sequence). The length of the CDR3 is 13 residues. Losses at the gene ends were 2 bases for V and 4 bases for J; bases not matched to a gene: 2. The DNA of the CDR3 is TGTGCCAGCAGCTTCGGGACAGCCTATGGCTACACCTTC. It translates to CASSFGTAYGYTF.

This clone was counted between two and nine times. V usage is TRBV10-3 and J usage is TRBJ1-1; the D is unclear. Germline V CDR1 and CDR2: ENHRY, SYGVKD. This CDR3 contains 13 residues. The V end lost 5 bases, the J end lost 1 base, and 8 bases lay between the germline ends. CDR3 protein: CAISTQPNTEAFF. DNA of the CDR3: TGTGCCATCAGTACACAGCCGAACACTGAAGCTTTCTTT.

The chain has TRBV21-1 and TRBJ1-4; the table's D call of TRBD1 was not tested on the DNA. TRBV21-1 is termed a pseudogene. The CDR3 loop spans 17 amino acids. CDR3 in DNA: TGTGCCAGCAGCAAAGGGGGACAGGTCGAAATAGACGAAAAACTGTTTTTT. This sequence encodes CASSKGGQVEIDEKLFF.

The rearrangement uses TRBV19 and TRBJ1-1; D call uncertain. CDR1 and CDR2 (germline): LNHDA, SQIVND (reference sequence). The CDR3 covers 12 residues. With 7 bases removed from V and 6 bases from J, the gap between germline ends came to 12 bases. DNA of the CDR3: TGTGCCAGTACCACGTATCGAGCTGAAGCTTTCTTT. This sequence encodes CASTTYRAEAFF.

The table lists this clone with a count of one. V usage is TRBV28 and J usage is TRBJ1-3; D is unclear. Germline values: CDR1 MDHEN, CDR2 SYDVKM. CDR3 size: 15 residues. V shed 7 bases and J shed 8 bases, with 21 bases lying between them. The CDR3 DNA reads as TGTGCCAGCACCCGAGGAGGCTCCTGGGAGGACACCATATATTTT. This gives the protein CASTRGGSWEDTIYF. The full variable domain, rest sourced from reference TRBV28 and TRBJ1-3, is DVKVTQSSRYLVKRTGEKVFLECVQDMDHENMFWYRQDPGLGLRLIYFSYDVKMKEKGDIPEGYSVSREKKERFSLILESASTNQTSMYLCASTRGGSWEDTIYFGEGSWLTVV.

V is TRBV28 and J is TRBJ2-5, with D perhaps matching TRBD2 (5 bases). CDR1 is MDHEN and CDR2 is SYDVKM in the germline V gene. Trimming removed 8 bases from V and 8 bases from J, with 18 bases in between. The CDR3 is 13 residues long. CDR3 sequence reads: CASLDSSMETQYF. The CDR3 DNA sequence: TGTGCCAGCCTGGACTCCTCAATGGAAACCCAGTACTTC.

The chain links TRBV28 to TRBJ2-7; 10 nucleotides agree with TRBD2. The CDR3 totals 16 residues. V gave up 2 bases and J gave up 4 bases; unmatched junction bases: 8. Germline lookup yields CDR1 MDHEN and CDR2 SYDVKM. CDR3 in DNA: TGTGCCAGCAGTTTAAGTGGACTAGCGGATAGATACGAGCAGTACTTC. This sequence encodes CASSLSGLADRYEQYF.

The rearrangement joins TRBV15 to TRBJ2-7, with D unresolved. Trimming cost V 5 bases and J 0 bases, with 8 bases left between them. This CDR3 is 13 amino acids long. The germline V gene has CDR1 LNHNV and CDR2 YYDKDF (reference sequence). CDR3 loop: CATSGRDSYEQYF. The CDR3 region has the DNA TGTGCCACCAGCGGCCGAGACTCCTACGAGCAGTACTTC.

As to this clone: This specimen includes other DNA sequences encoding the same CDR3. The CDR3 spells CASSPPGATNEKLFF. The CDR3 bases are TGTGCCAGCTCACCCCCAGGCGCAACTAATGAAAAACTGTTTTTT. The V and J genes are TRBV18 and TRBJ1-4; no clear D. V lost 3 bases and J 0 bases, leaving 8 bases between the germline ends. The CDR3 loop spans 15 amino acids. Germline values: CDR1 KGHSH, CDR2 LQKENI.

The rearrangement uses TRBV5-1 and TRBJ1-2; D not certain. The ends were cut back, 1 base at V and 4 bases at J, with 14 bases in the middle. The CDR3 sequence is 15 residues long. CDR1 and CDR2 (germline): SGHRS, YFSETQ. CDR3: CASSLSAETSYGYTF. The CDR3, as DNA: TGCGCCAGCAGCTTGTCGGCAGAAACATCCTATGGCTACACCTTC.

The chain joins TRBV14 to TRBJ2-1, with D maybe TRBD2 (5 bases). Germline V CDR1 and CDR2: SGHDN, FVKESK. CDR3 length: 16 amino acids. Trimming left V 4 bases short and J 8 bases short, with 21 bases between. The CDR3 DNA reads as TGTGCCAGCAGCCGATTCCGTGGAGGAGGAAGGGATGAGCAGTTCTTC. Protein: CASSRFRGGGRDEQFF.

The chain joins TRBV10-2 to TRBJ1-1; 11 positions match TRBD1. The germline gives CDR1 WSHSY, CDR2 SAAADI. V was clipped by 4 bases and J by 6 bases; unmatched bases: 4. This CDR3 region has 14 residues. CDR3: CASSGTGGRAEAFF. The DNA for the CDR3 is TGCGCCAGCAGTGGGACAGGGGGCAGGGCTGAAGCTTTCTTT.

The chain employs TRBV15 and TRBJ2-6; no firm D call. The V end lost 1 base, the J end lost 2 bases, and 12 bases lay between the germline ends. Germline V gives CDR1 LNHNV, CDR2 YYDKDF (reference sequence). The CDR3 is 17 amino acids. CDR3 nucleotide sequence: TGTGCCACCAGCAGAGGGGATTATTCCCCTGGGGCCAACGTCCTGACTTTC. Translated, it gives CATSRGDYSPGANVLTF.

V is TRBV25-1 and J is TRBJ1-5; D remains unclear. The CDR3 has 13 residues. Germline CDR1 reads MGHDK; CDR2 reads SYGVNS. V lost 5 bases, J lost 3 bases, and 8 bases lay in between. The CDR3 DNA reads TGTGCCAGCAGTAACTCCAACAATCAGCCCCAGCATTTT. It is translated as CASSNSNNQPQHF.

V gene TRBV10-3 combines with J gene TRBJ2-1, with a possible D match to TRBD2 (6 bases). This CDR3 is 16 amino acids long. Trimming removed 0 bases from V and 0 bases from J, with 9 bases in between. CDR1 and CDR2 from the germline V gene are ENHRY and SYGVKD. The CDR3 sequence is CAISESARGSYNEQFF. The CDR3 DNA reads TGTGCCATCAGTGAGTCGGCGCGGGGCTCCTACAATGAGCAGTTCTTC.

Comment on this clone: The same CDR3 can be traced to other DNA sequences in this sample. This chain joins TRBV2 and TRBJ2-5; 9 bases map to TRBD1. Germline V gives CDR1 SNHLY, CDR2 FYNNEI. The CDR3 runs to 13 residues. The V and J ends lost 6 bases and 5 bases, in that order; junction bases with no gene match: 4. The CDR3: CASSGGTGETQYF. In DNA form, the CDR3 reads TGTGCCAGCAGCGGGGGGACAGGGGAGACCCAGTACTTC.

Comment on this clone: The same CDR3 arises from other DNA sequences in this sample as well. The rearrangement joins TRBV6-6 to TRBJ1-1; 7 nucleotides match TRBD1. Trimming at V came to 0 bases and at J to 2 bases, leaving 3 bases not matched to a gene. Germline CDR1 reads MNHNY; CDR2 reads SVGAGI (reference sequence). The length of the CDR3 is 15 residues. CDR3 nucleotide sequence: TGTGCCAGCAGTTACTCCCGACAGGGAAACACTGAAGCTTTCTTT. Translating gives CASSYSRQGNTEAFF.

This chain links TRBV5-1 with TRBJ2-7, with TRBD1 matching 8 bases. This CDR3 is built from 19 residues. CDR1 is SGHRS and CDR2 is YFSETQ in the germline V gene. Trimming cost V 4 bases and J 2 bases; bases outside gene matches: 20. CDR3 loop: CASSPTQGATSLLTYEQYF. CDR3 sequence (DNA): TGCGCCAGCAGCCCCACGCAGGGGGCGACCTCCCTCCTCACCTACGAGCAGTACTTC.

CDR3: CSVSPAVTGELFF. CDR3 DNA sequence: TGCAGCGTTTCCCCCGCCGTCACCGGGGAGCTGTTTTTT. This chain uses TRBV29-1 with TRBJ2-2, with D unresolved. Between the trimmed V and J ends, which lost 5 bases and 4 bases, there was a span of 11 bases. There are 13 residues in the CDR3. Germline CDR1 SQVTM, CDR2 ANQGSEA.